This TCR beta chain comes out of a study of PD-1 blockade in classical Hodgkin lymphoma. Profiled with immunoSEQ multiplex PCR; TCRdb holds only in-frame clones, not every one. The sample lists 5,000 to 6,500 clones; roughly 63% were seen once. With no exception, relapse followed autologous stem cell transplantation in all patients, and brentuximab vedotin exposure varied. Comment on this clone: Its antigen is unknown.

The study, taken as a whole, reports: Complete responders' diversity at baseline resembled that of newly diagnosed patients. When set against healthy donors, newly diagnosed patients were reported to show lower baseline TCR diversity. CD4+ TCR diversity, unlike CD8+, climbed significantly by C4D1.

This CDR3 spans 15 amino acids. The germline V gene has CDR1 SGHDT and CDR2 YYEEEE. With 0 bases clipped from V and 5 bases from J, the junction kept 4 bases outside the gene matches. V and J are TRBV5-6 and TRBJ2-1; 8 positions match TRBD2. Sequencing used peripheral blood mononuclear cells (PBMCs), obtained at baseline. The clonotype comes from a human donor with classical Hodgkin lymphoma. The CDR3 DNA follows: TGTGCCAGCAGCTTGGAGGCGGGGGGCCACAATGAGCAGTTCTTC. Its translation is CASSLEAGGHNEQFF.